This T cell receptor (beta chain) was recorded in a study of CD8 T cells in ankylosing spondylitis (dated by TCRdb to the late 2010s). About the study as a whole: To find TCR variants linked to disease, the study profiled T cell receptor beta repertoires in ankylosing spondylitis patients and healthy donors. The full study cohort comprised around 25 ankylosing spondylitis patients and roughly 110 healthy donors. Peripheral blood was sampled, and synovial fluid was additionally collected from ankylosing spondylitis patients.

Instrument used: Illumina HiSeq 2500. Quantitative 5'-RACE with molecular barcodes was the method used to prepare the TCR beta libraries. The authors' analysis ran thus. A new computational method based on a probabilistic model of VDJ rearrangement was used to identify disease-linked TCR variants. TCRdb trimmed the raw reads at Q25, called clones with MiXCR and kept productive beta chains. Rows are combined by CDR3 protein, so each entry shows the most common genes and DNA. These V and J calls derive from TCRdb rather than the authors' analysis. The sample records 700,000 to 850,000 distinct CDR3 sequences, about 12% of which are singletons. The ten largest clonotypes hold 0.51% of the sample. The germline V gene gives CDR1 as MNHEY and CDR2 as SVGAGI. From the cysteine through the phenylalanine, the CDR3 covers 12 amino acids. CDR3 DNA only is kept here, 36 bases in frame from base 1. Trimming takes 5 bases from V and 7 bases from J, and the germline ends sit 12 bases apart.

Study-wide findings and limitations: The disease-linked clones had a CD8+ phenotype and were found at relatively low frequencies in peripheral blood. Some motif variants had previously been reported in the synovial fluid and blood of reactive arthritis patients, which suggests shared mechanisms of disease initiation. According to the report, matched synovial fluid samples from ankylosing spondylitis patients were significantly enriched for the disease-linked clones. A TCR beta motif made up of seven or eight highly homologous amino acid variants appeared to be characteristic of blood from ankylosing spondylitis patients.

This clonotype was recorded a few times. Its recognized antigen is unknown. Base qualities were left out, and no much larger clone turns up one base away. Sequenced input: blood, either unsorted or a sorted T cell fraction (not recorded which). The chain links TRBV6-5 with TRBJ2-7; the best D guess is TRBD2, with 6 bases matching. The receptor was isolated from a male donor with ankylosing spondylitis. The DNA sequence reads TGTGCCAGCAGTGGGCTGGCGGGAGAGCAGTACTTC. This yields the protein CASSGLAGEQYF.